This T cell receptor (beta chain) was sequenced during a study of a mutant IDH1 vaccine in newly diagnosed glioma (dated by TCRdb to the early 2020s). A note on the overall study: Of the 25 to 40 patients who were treated, about 60% were male and approximately 38% were female, and the mean age was roughly 40 years. Prior to enrollment, patients had been given standard therapy consisting of radiotherapy alone, temozolomide alone, or radiochemotherapy with temozolomide, with the combination given to most patients. Peripheral blood was drawn at six visits: V03 (baseline), V05, V07, V10, V12 and V13. Longitudinal TCRB deep sequencing was done for 25 treated patients, wherever samples were available for exploratory analyses.

Read against the paper, the sample's time point label means: baseline, week 1 (first vaccination visit). What the treatment or condition label conveys for this sample: pre-vaccination baseline after standard-of-care therapy. The donors had newly diagnosed IDH1-mutant astrocytomas of WHO grade 3 or 4 that showed loss of nuclear ATRX. The samples were drawn from NOA16, a multicentre, single-arm, open-label phase I trial in Germany that tested a mutant IDH1 peptide vaccine in humans for the first time. Visit V03 blood draws served as the baseline sample for immunogenicity testing. The DNeasy Blood and Tissue Kit was used to extract genomic DNA from EDTA blood for TCRB sequencing. Comment on this clone: Its antigen specificity is not known. The input lacks base qualities; no much larger clone sits a single base away.

Cut back by 1 base and 4 bases, the V and J ends lie 13 bases apart. The CDR3 sequence holds 15 residues, the cysteine and phenylalanine included. The only DNA kept is the CDR3, 45 bases in frame from the first base. According to the germline V gene (reference sequence), CDR1 reads LNHDA and CDR2 reads SQIVND. Paper-wide results and their limitations: No apparent relationship was observed between pseudoprogression and alterations in the top peripheral T cell clonotypes detected by TCRB sequencing. Immune responses induced by the vaccine were seen in approximately 92% of patients across multiple MHC alleles. According to the authors, sample limitations meant that analyses of patient blood samples could not be reproduced. Availability determined which PBMC samples were chosen for TCRB deep sequencing.

The library was produced with the immunoSEQ multiplex PCR assay. Following the manufacturer's protocol, the hsTCRB Kit was used to amplify rearranged TCR beta chain sequences. TCRB libraries were sequenced on an Illumina MiSeq. Processing in the source paper ran as follows. The kit vendor's proprietary platform handled demultiplexing, trimming and gene mapping. TCRdb took over this immuneACCESS table, retaining in-frame rearrangements with V and J assigned. Such tables are incomplete; in checked studies, under half of the missing clones stem from an unresolved V gene, and the remainder is unexplained. V and J calls and clone size are copied from that table; D and trimming were computed from the DNA. This sample gives around 64,000 clones in total; around 80% of them show up just once. Approximately 4.2% of the sample lies in the top ten.

This TCR came from a woman aged 18-29 years with glioma. Some clones in this sample may be carry-over from other donors' samples. The rearrangement combines TRBV19 with TRBJ1-2; no D gene call is confident. Sequenced material: peripheral blood mononuclear cells (PBMCs), taken from a glioma patient treated with radiotherapy, temozolomide or both. The CDR3 corresponds to CASSIGGGLSYGYTF. The nucleotide sequence is TGTGCCAGTAGTATAGGCGGCGGTTTGTCCTATGGCTACACCTTC.